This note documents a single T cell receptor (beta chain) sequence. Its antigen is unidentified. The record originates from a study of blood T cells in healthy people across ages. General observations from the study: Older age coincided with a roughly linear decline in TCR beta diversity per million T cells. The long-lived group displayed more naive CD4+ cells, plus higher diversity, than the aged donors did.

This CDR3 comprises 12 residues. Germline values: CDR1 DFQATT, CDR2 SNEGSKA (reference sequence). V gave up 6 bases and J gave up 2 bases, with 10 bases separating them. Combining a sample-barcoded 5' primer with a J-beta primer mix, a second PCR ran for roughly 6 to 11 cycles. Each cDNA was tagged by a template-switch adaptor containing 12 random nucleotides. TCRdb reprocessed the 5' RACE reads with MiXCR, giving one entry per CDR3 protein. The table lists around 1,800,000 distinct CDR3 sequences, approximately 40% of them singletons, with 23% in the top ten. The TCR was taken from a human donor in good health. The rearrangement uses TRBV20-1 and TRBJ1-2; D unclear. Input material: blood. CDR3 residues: CSALPNNYGYTF. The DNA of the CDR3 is TGCAGTGCGCTACCAAACAACTATGGCTACACCTTC.